This is a list of T cell receptor beta chains from one sample in a study of blood T cell repertoires in COVID-19. Assay used: immunoSEQ multiplex PCR; TCRdb lists only in-frame clones, some missing. The table shows roughly 200,000 clones, with under 90% occurring only once. Sequencing was performed on peripheral blood. All receptors derive from a person aged 70 to 79 with COVID-19, enrolled during active disease. The conserved cysteine and the conserved F or W are not part of the CDR3 here.

CDR3: ASSLSGGHTDTQY
V: TRBV19
length: 13
J: TRBJ2-3

CDR3: ASSLGGQLPYEQY
V: TRBV7-8
length: 13
J: TRBJ2-7

CDR3: AISESILAGGTGELF
V: TRBV10-3
length: 15
J: TRBJ2-2

CDR3: ASSLIGGNQPQH
V: TRBV11-2
length: 12
J: TRBJ1-5

CDR3: ASSPRQGSYNEQF
V: TRBV6-5
length: 13
J: TRBJ2-1

CDR3: ASFRAEARLGQGGYEQY
V: TRBV21-1
length: 17
J: TRBJ2-7

CDR3: ASSLDGQNTEAF
V: TRBV9
length: 12
J: TRBJ1-1

CDR3: ASRPGGRGNEQF
V: TRBV27
length: 12
J: TRBJ2-1

CDR3: ASSETGLAAFTDTQY
V: TRBV6-1
length: 15
J: TRBJ2-3

CDR3: ASSYTGTLNTQY
V: TRBV6-2/TRBV6-3
length: 12
J: TRBJ2-3

CDR3: ASSMGLLRGETQY
V: TRBV5-1
length: 13
J: TRBJ2-5

CDR3: ASSDGLVSYNEQF
V: TRBV5-6
length: 13
J: TRBJ2-1

CDR3: ASREGQGAMNTEAF
V: TRBV19
length: 14
J: TRBJ1-1

CDR3: ASSPPLGRPRPLH
V: TRBV11-2
length: 13
J: TRBJ1-6

CDR3: AWSEGRADSPLH
V: TRBV30
length: 12
J: TRBJ1-6

CDR3: AISERGQANEQF
V: TRBV10-3
length: 12
J: TRBJ2-1

CDR3: ASSLQAGNSIYEQY
V: TRBV27
length: 14
J: TRBJ2-7

CDR3: ASSYSETQY
V: TRBV5-6
length: 9
J: TRBJ2-5

CDR3: AYEDLRSGNTIY
V: TRBV30
length: 12
J: TRBJ1-3

CDR3: ATSRAFGGRAGELF
V: TRBV15
length: 14
J: TRBJ2-2

CDR3: ASSMGLGAGLQF
V: TRBV19
length: 12
J: TRBJ2-1

CDR3: ASSPQGYEQY
V: TRBV12-3/TRBV12-4
length: 10
J: TRBJ2-7

CDR3: ASSLGTGQGYT
V: TRBV5-1
length: 11
J: TRBJ1-2

CDR3: ATSRQTSPLVEQF
V: TRBV15
length: 13
J: TRBJ2-1

CDR3: AIQRQDGYT
V: TRBV28
length: 9
J: TRBJ1-2

CDR3: ASSFQAGRAENEQF
V: TRBV5-1
length: 14
J: TRBJ2-1

CDR3: ARSEQGYNSPLH
V: TRBV5-3
length: 12
J: TRBJ1-6